The source of this T cell receptor (beta chain) is a study of blood T cells in healthy people across ages. Study at large: Every two T cells gave about one barcoded beta molecule via template switching. Overall study results and limits: Both higher diversity and more naive CD4+ cells marked long-lived donors when set against aged donors. A strong correlation was seen between TCR beta diversity and naive T cell percentage.

Comment on this clonotype: The antigen remains unidentified.

Primers used in a second PCR of roughly 6 to 11 cycles were a sample-barcoded 5' primer and a J-beta primer mix. TCRdb reprocessed the 5' RACE reads via MiXCR and lists one record per CDR3 protein. Altogether some 1.7 million distinct CDR3 sequences are present, roughly 30% being singletons, with the ten largest covering 7.7%. The CDR3 spans 13 residues. Trimming stripped 2 bases from V and 4 bases from J, with 11 bases between. Per the germline V gene, CDR1 is SQVTM and CDR2 is ANQGSEA. This sequence joins TRBV29-1 and TRBJ1-2; no clear D gene. The sequenced sample consisted of blood. This clonotype was obtained from a woman younger than 45 in good health. CDR3 residues: CSVEQRKAYGYTF. The CDR3 bases are TGCAGCGTTGAACAGAGGAAGGCCTATGGCTACACCTTC.